The 20 T cell receptor beta chains below all came from one sample that was sequenced in a study of radiotherapy plus CTLA-4 blockade in lung cancer. Clones were read by immunoSEQ multiplex PCR, and TCRdb kept only the in-frame ones, dropping some. Here the sample spans about 120,000 clones, around 90% being singletons. The source material was peripheral blood, sampled from a patient treated with radiotherapy plus ipilimumab. These receptor sequences come from a human donor with non-small cell lung cancer that progressed on radiotherapy plus ipilimumab.

The chain has TRBV10-1 and TRBJ1-1, with TRBD1 identical over 12 bases. Germline V CDR1 and CDR2: WNHNN, SYGVQD (reference sequence). Trimming cost V 7 bases and J 3 bases; bases outside gene matches: 6. The CDR3 loop spans 15 amino acids. The CDR3 spells CASTERDRGHTEAFF. CDR3 sequence (DNA): TGCGCCAGCACGGAACGGGACAGGGGGCACACTGAAGCTTTCTTT.

V gene TRBV5-4 combines with J gene TRBJ1-1; maybe TRBD1 (5 bases). The germline V gene encodes CDR1 SGHNT and CDR2 YYREEE (reference sequence). This CDR3 spans 14 amino acids. Trimming took 6 bases from V and 0 from J, leaving 12 bases between them. The CDR3 sequence: CASKPQVMNTEAFF. CDR3 DNA sequence: TGTGCCAGCAAACCACAGGTAATGAACACTGAAGCTTTCTTT.

The V gene is TRBV7-3, the J gene TRBJ2-2; D remains ambiguous. The germline V gene encodes CDR1 SGHTA and CDR2 FQGTGA. The CDR3 extends over 12 amino acids. The V and J ends lost 6 bases and 3 bases respectively, with 5 bases between them. The DNA of the CDR3 is TGTGCCAGCAGTATAGACACCGGGGAGCTGTTTTTT. Its protein is CASSIDTGELFF.

V and J are TRBV10-2 and TRBJ2-1; the D is unclear. The CDR3 loop spans 14 amino acids. Germline V CDR1 and CDR2: WSHSY, SAAADI. Trimming left V 4 bases short and J 0 bases short, with 7 bases between. The CDR3 region is CASSVLSSYNEQFF. The DNA for the CDR3 is TGCGCCAGCAGTGTGCTAAGCTCCTACAATGAGCAGTTCTTC.

This clone has just one count. V gene TRBV6-5 combines with J gene TRBJ1-2, with TRBD1 matching 7 bases. This CDR3 spans 14 amino acids. CDR1 is MNHEY, CDR2 SVGAGI, per germline. V was clipped by 3 bases and J by 0 bases; unmatched bases: 1. The CDR3 nucleotides are TGTGCCAGCAGTTATGGGACAGCTAACTATGGCTACACCTTC. Translated: CASSYGTANYGYTF.

This clone was seen more than once but under ten times. The V call is TRBV5-3, the J call TRBJ2-2; no firm D call. TRBV5-3 is reported as an ORF; its role is uncertain. V gave up 6 bases and J gave up 3 bases, with 3 bases separating them. The CDR3 covers 11 residues. CDR3 in amino acids: CARIYTGELFF. DNA of the CDR3: TGTGCCAGAATCTACACCGGGGAGCTGTTTTTT.

This clone was recorded only once. The V gene is TRBV9, the J gene TRBJ2-5; a possible D gene is TRBD2 (5 bases). This CDR3 has 13 residues. The germline gives CDR1 SGDLS, CDR2 YYNGEE. V shed 2 bases and J shed 2 bases, with 7 bases lying between them. This CDR3 is CASSVSEQETQYF. CDR3 coding DNA: TGTGCCAGCAGCGTTAGCGAACAAGAGACCCAGTACTTC.

The rearrangement uses TRBV6-6 and TRBJ2-5, with D perhaps matching TRBD2 (5 bases). Trimming took off 8 bases at V and 8 bases at J, with 12 bases between the two ends. This CDR3 has 11 amino acids. Germline CDR1 and CDR2: MNHNY and SVGAGI (reference sequence). For the CDR3, the DNA is TGTGCCAGCTCTAATACGGGAACCCAGTACTTC. This sequence encodes CASSNTGTQYF.

This clone was seen once. The J gene is TRBJ2-1, the V gene TRBV7-5; the table's D call, TRBD2, has no DNA check behind it. TRBV7-5 is a pseudogene segment. The CDR3 has 15 residues. This chain's CDR3 is CARSFELAGVNEQFF. The CDR3, as DNA: TGTGCCAGAAGCTTCGAGTTAGCGGGAGTAAATGAGCAGTTCTTC.

CDR3 amino acids: CASSVDLVGNTIYF. For the CDR3, the DNA is TGTGCCAGCAGCGTAGATCTTGTTGGAAACACCATATATTTT. The rearrangement joins TRBV9 to TRBJ1-3; no reliable D call. This CDR3 is 14 amino acids long. Germline CDR1 reads SGDLS; CDR2 reads YYNGEE. The V gene lost 0 bases and the J gene lost 3 bases, with 7 bases spanning the gap.

The chain carries TRBV4-1 and TRBJ1-1; D might be TRBD1 (5 bases). The V end lost 3 bases, the J end lost 1 base, and 9 bases lay between the germline ends. This CDR3 spans 14 amino acids. The germline V gene encodes CDR1 MGHRA and CDR2 YSYEKL. The CDR3 protein is CASSHRQSNTEAFF. CDR3 DNA sequence: TGCGCCAGCAGCCACCGACAGTCGAACACTGAAGCTTTCTTT.

The chain is built from TRBV2 and TRBJ2-7; D possibly uses TRBD1 or TRBD2 (5 bases each). CDR1 is SNHLY and CDR2 is FYNNEI in the germline V gene. With 6 bases removed from V and 1 base from J, the gap between germline ends came to 10 bases. CDR3 length equals 13 residues. The chain's CDR3 is CASSGTSSYEQYF. CDR3 DNA: TGTGCCAGCAGCGGGACGTCATCCTACGAGCAGTACTTC.

As for this clone: Germline is not matched at one junction end, which may reflect a read error. V gene TRBV9 combines with J gene TRBJ1-1; possibly TRBD1 for D (6 bases). The CDR3 loop spans 12 amino acids. In germline, CDR1 is SGDLS, CDR2 YYNGEE. This CDR3 reads CASSVVGGAPFF. The CDR3, as DNA: TGTGCCAGCAGCGTAGTAGGGGGAGCCCCCTTTTTT.

The V call is TRBV29-1, the J call TRBJ1-2, with a tentative D call TRBD1 (6 bases). CDR1 is SQVTM, CDR2 ANQGSEA, per germline. This CDR3 contains 15 residues. Trimming took off 5 bases at V and 2 bases at J, with 18 bases between the two ends. This CDR3 is CSVSSGRGENYGYTF. DNA for the CDR3: TGCAGCGTTTCATCAGGGAGGGGGGAAAACTATGGCTACACCTTC.

The gene calls are TRBV18 and TRBJ1-5; no firm D call. Germline assignment: CDR1 KGHSH and CDR2 LQKENI. V gave up 3 bases and J gave up 0 bases, with 9 bases separating them. The CDR3 runs to 15 residues. The CDR3 spells CASSPDGLSNQPQHF. The DNA of the CDR3 is TGTGCCAGCTCACCGGACGGTCTTAGCAATCAGCCCCAGCATTTT.

The rearrangement uses TRBV6-5 and TRBJ2-2; the D is unclear. The CDR3 sequence is 12 residues long. Germline CDR1 and CDR2: MNHEY and SVGAGI. The ends were cut back, 10 bases at V and 4 bases at J, with 10 bases in the middle. The CDR3 bases are TGTGCCACGACGATTGGCACCGGGGAGCTGTTTTTT. Its translation: CATTIGTGELFF.

The chain uses TRBV2 and TRBJ2-7; no clear D. This CDR3 comprises 14 residues. V was pared by 10 bases and J by 1 base, with 17 bases between. CDR1 is SNHLY and CDR2 is FYNNEI in the germline V gene. The CDR3 DNA reads as TGTGCCACCATAGCCACCGCCCGTTCCTACGAGCAGTACTTC. This sequence encodes CATIATARSYEQYF.

The rearrangement uses TRBV25-1 and TRBJ2-6, with 7 nucleotides matching TRBD1. V lost 10 bases and J lost 2; bases outside the gene matches: 14. CDR3 length: 17 amino acids. Germline CDR1 and CDR2: MGHDK and SYGVNS. CDR3 residues: CATRGQMITAGANVLTF. DNA for the CDR3: TGTGCCACCAGGGGACAGATGATCACGGCTGGGGCCAACGTCCTGACTTTC.

This clone was picked up a small number of times. This chain joins TRBV6-4 and TRBJ2-5; TRBD2 agrees at 8 bases. This CDR3 contains 16 residues. Germline-derived CDR1 and CDR2 are MRHNA and SNTAGT. J gave up 5 bases and V 3 bases, and 11 bases lay outside the gene matches. The CDR3: CASSEHPGLGTETQYF. Here the CDR3 DNA reads TGTGCCAGCAGTGAGCACCCGGGACTAGGCACGGAGACCCAGTACTTC.

The J gene is TRBJ2-7, the V gene TRBV2, with 9 nucleotides matching TRBD2. The junction had 1 base not matched to a gene; V was cut back by 4 bases and J by 0 bases. This CDR3 contains 14 residues. The germline V gene encodes CDR1 SNHLY and CDR2 FYNNEI. As DNA, the CDR3 is TGTGCCAGCAGTGGGACTAGCGCCTCCTACGAGCAGTACTTC. This encodes CASSGTSASYEQYF.